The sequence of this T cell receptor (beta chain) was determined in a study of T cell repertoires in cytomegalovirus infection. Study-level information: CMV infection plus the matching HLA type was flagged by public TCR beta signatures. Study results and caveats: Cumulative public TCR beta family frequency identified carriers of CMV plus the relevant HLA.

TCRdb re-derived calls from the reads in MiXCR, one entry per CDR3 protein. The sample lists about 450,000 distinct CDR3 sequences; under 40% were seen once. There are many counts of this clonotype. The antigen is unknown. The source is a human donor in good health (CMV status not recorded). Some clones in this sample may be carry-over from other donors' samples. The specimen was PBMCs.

The CDR3 spells CASSILVAEQFF. CDR3 DNA: TGTGCCAGCAGCATCTTAGTCGCTGAGCAGTTCTTC. The chain couples TRBV7-8 to TRBJ2-1; D is ambiguous. V lost 5 bases, J lost 9 bases, and 11 bases lay in between. Germline CDR1 and CDR2: SGHVS and FQNEAQ. The CDR3 loop spans 12 amino acids. The complete variable domain, with remaining parts taken from reference TRBV7-8 and TRBJ2-1, reads GAGVSQSPRYKVAKRGQDVALRCDPISGHVSLFWYQQALGQGPEFLTYFQNEAQLDKSGLPSDRFFAERPEGSVSTLKIQRTQQEDSAVYLCASSILVAEQFFGPGTRLTVL.